The 16 T cell receptor beta chains below all came from one sample that was sequenced in a study of blood T cell repertoires in COVID-19 (TCRdb year 2020). Library preparation was by the immunoSEQ multiplex PCR assay. TCRdb provides this immuneACCESS table in a form limited to in-frame rearrangements. Some clones are lacking; in checked studies, under half of them reflect an unresolved V gene, and why the rest are absent is not known. A total of nearly 300,000 clones appear in this sample, approximately 84% of them only once. The ten largest clonotypes hold roughly 1.5% of the sample. Source material: peripheral blood. These receptor sequences come from a human donor with COVID-19, enrolled during active disease. The donor label of this sample is uncertain.

The rearrangement links TRBV3-1 (or the pseudogene TRBV3-2) to TRBJ2-2; 16 bases are a match to TRBD2. The CDR3 runs 17 residues. Germline V lookup: CDR1 LGHDT, CDR2 YNNKEL (reference sequence). The V segment lost 4 bases and the J segment 6 bases; nucleotides outside the gene matches: 5. Here the CDR3 reads CASSPGLAGGGPGELFF. The CDR3 nucleotides are TGTGCCAGCAGCCCGGGACTAGCGGGAGGGGGGCCCGGGGAGCTGTTTTTT.

J is TRBJ2-7 and V is TRBV7-8; D is perhaps TRBD2 (6 bases). Germline V gene data show CDR1 as SGHVS and CDR2 as FQNEAQ. The CDR3 loop spans 16 amino acids. The V gene lost 4 bases and the J gene lost 3 bases, with 19 bases spanning the gap. The DNA of the CDR3 is TGTGCCAGCAGCTCCTCCGGTGGGCCCGGGGGCTACGAGCAGTACTTC. Its translation: CASSSSGGPGGYEQYF.

V is TRBV9 and J is TRBJ1-2, with a possible D match to TRBD1 (5 bases). Germline loops: CDR1 SGDLS, CDR2 YYNGEE. This CDR3 is built from 15 residues. Between the trimmed V and J ends, which lost 3 bases and 2 bases, there was a span of 14 bases. The chain's CDR3 is CASSAQASQNYGYTF. The CDR3 nucleotides read TGTGCCAGCAGCGCACAGGCTTCACAAAACTATGGCTACACCTTC.

The rearrangement links TRBV7-8 to TRBJ2-5, with 8 bases that match TRBD1. Germline CDR1 SGHVS, CDR2 FQNEAQ. The junction had 15 bases not matched to a gene; V was cut back by 5 bases and J by 10 bases. The CDR3 length is 15 residues. The CDR3 DNA follows: TGTGCCAGCAGCCGAGATATACAGGGGGAGGATGACCAGTACTTC. This sequence encodes CASSRDIQGEDDQYF.

The chain joins TRBV15 to TRBJ1-6, with TRBD1 identical over 7 bases. The junction had 3 bases not matched to a gene; V was cut back by 7 bases and J by 0 bases. The CDR3 totals 15 residues. Germline values: CDR1 LNHNV, CDR2 YYDKDF (reference sequence). The CDR3: CATTTGSSYNSPLHF. DNA for the CDR3: TGTGCCACCACGACAGGGAGCTCCTATAATTCACCCCTCCACTTT. Looking up the rest from reference TRBV15 and TRBJ1-6 gives the full variable domain: DAMVIQNPRYQVTQFGKPVTLSCSQTLNHNVMYWYQQKSSQAPKLLFHYYDKDFNNEADTPDNFQSRRPNTSFCFLDIRSPGLGDTAMYLCATTTGSSYNSPLHFGNGTRLTVT.

V usage is TRBV27 and J usage is TRBJ2-1; 9 bases align to TRBD1. Germline assignment: CDR1 MNHEY and CDR2 SMNVEV (reference sequence). Trimming cost V 6 bases and J 3 bases; bases outside gene matches: 6. The CDR3 runs 15 residues. The CDR3 loop is CASSTRGQGYNEQFF. CDR3 bases: TGTGCCAGCAGCACCCGGGGACAGGGCTACAATGAGCAGTTCTTC.

The rearrangement uses TRBV9 and TRBJ2-7; TRBD1 matches at 8 bases. CDR3 length: 13 residues. Per the germline V gene, CDR1 is SGDLS and CDR2 is YYNGEE. V dropped 1 base and J dropped 6; count of bases not matched to a gene: 3. CDR3 amino acids: CASSVLTGGEQYF. The CDR3 DNA is TGTGCCAGCAGCGTACTTACAGGGGGCGAGCAGTACTTC.

The chain uses TRBV29-1 and TRBJ2-7, with D maybe TRBD1 (6 bases). This CDR3 spans 14 amino acids. Trimming stripped 0 bases from V and 3 bases from J, with 12 bases between. The germline V gene has CDR1 SQVTM and CDR2 ANQGSEA. The CDR3 reads CSVEDGQGSYEQYF. In nucleotides, the CDR3 is TGCAGCGTTGAAGACGGGCAGGGGAGCTACGAGCAGTACTTC.

In DNA, the CDR3 is TGTGCCAGCAGTGGGACAGGGGGAATCTCAACTAATGAAAAACTGTTTTTT. It codes for CASSGTGGISTNEKLFF. V usage is TRBV6-2 or TRBV6-3 and J usage is TRBJ1-4; TRBD1 matches at 11 bases. The V segment lost 5 bases and the J segment 0 bases; nucleotides outside the gene matches: 5. The CDR3 runs to 17 residues. CDR1 is MNHEY and CDR2 is SVGEGT in the germline V gene.

The rearrangement links TRBV10-2 to TRBJ2-6; D call uncertain. The CDR3 totals 16 residues. Trimming took off 0 bases at V and 0 bases at J, with 6 bases between the two ends. Looked up from germline, CDR1 is WSHSY and CDR2 is SAAADI. The CDR3 DNA follows: TGCGCCAGCAGTGAGTCCTACCTCTCTGGGGCCAACGTCCTGACTTTC. It yields the protein CASSESYLSGANVLTF.

The J gene is TRBJ2-1, the V gene TRBV5-1; the match to TRBD2 covers 10 bases. The CDR3 runs 15 residues. Germline loops: CDR1 SGHRS, CDR2 YFSETQ. Trimming at V came to 6 bases and at J to 4 bases, leaving 7 bases not matched to a gene. This chain's CDR3 is CASTEPGLAYNEQFF. The DNA for the CDR3 is TGCGCCAGCACCGAACCGGGACTAGCGTACAATGAGCAGTTCTTC.

The chain recombines TRBV28 with TRBJ1-2, with 9 nucleotides matching TRBD1. With 2 bases clipped from V and 12 bases from J, the junction kept 10 bases outside the gene matches. Germline V gives CDR1 MDHEN, CDR2 SYDVKM. The CDR3 has 14 residues. CDR3 DNA sequence: TGTGCCAGCAGTTTAAACCTGGACAGGGGAATTGACACCTTC. Translated: CASSLNLDRGIDTF.

This chain joins TRBV7-3 and TRBJ1-4; TRBD1 is a possible D gene (5 bases). CDR3 length equals 15 residues. In germline, CDR1 is SGHTA, CDR2 FQGTGA. V dropped 1 base and J dropped 5 bases, with 11 bases sitting between them. CDR3 nucleotide sequence: TGTGCCAGCAGCTTAAACGGAGGGGAGAATGAAAAACTGTTTTTT. As protein: CASSLNGGENEKLFF.

V is TRBV9 and J is TRBJ2-1, with 7 nucleotides matching TRBD2. Germline V gene data show CDR1 as SGDLS and CDR2 as YYNGEE. The length of the CDR3 is 18 residues. The V segment lost 0 bases and the J segment 1 base; nucleotides outside the gene matches: 10. For the CDR3, the DNA is TGTGCCAGCAGCGTAGCCCCTGGTGCGGGAGCATCCTACAATGAGCAGTTCTTC. The encoded protein is CASSVAPGAGASYNEQFF. Using reference TRBV9 and TRBJ2-1 for the parts outside the CDR3, the full variable domain is DSGVTQTPKHLITATGQRVTLRCSPRSGDLSVYWYQQSLDQGLQFLIQYYNGEERAKGNILERFSAQQFPDLHSELNLSSLELGDSALYFCASSVAPGAGASYNEQFFGPGTRLTVL.

This clone was found many times. V and J are TRBV9 and TRBJ2-1, with a weak D call TRBD1 (7 bases). CDR3 length: 15 residues. The V gene lost 0 bases and the J gene lost 7 bases, with 14 bases spanning the gap. The germline V gene has CDR1 SGDLS and CDR2 YYNGEE. DNA of the CDR3: TGTGCCAGCAGCGTAGCGGGGGCAGGGGGGAATGAGCAGTTCTTC. It codes for CASSVAGAGGNEQFF.

This clone was detected only once. The chain employs TRBV30 and TRBJ2-7; the D gene is possibly TRBD2 (6 bases). CDR1 GTSNPN and CDR2 SVGIG come from the germline V gene (reference sequence). V shed 3 bases and J shed 7 bases, with 19 bases lying between them. The CDR3 loop spans 14 amino acids. CDR3 sequence: CAWSSGTRVGEQYF. In nucleotides, the CDR3 is TGTGCCTGGAGCTCCGGGACTCGAGTTGGGGAGCAGTACTTC.